Listed below are T cell receptor beta chains from one sample, sequenced in a study of T cells after yellow fever vaccination. TCRdb reprocessed the 5' RACE reads with MiXCR, giving one entry per CDR3 protein. The sample carries around 320,000 distinct CDR3 sequences, less than 9.5% recorded once. Specimen: CD4+ T cells sorted from PBMCs, collected 5 days after the yellow fever booster vaccination. These receptor sequences come from a man aged 18 to 29 who received the YFV17D yellow fever vaccine. CDR3s include the opening cysteine and the closing phenylalanine or tryptophan. A clone size is listed for some rows: how often the clone was seen (once, few, many), or a class if it is expanded.

many,TRBV2,TRBJ1-1,CASSVAGTEAFF
-,TRBV20-1,TRBJ2-1,CSARALAGGYNEQFF
-,TRBV5-1,TRBJ2-5,CASPLPGPAPQETQYF
few,TRBV6-2/TRBV6-3,TRBJ2-1,CASSSTVLLEQFF
few,TRBV12-5,TRBJ1-1,CASVENTEAFF
many,TRBV27,TRBJ2-1,CASSPVRLGDGYEQFF
few,TRBV5-1,TRBJ2-3,CASSSLGATDTQYF
many,TRBV7-2,TRBJ2-6,CASSPTGGSGANVLTF
many,TRBV4-1,TRBJ1-2,CASSLSGQPNSGGYTF
few,TRBV23-1,TRBJ2-4,CASSQCGGAKNIQYF
many,TRBV3-1,TRBJ2-7,CASSLGLSYEQYF